The clone carrying this TCR beta chain was detected many times. Its antigen is unknown. Within a library made for alpha chains, this beta chain is off target, and its count is uninformative. Time point indicated: sample taken at primary tumor resection. There were roughly 78 donors, all of them untreated patients with early-stage non-small cell lung cancer. The data belong to a study of spatial heterogeneity in lung cancer. This CDR3 is built from 16 residues. V gave up 5 bases and J gave up 14 bases, with 25 bases separating them. CDR1 and CDR2 from the germline V gene are MNHEY and SVGAGI. TCRdb ran MiXCR on the 5' RACE reads and lists one entry per CDR3 protein. The data contain over 10,000 distinct CDR3 sequences, 5.6% of them singletons. Whole-study findings and limits: For expanded intratumoral alpha and beta TCRs, counts tracked tumor mutation counts.

Sequencing used lung tumor tissue, obtained at surgery. The TCR was taken from a female donor with early-stage non-small cell lung cancer. The rearrangement links TRBV6-5 to TRBJ1-6, with TRBD1 as a possible D gene (6 bases). CDR3 coding DNA: TGTGCCAGCAGTCGCCGGGGGGCGGAGGGTAGGAAAGCCCTCCACTTT. It translates to CASSRRGAEGRKALHF.